This passage covers 3 T cell receptor beta chains from one sample sequenced in a study of T cell responses to AZD1222 COVID-19 vaccine. The repertoire was sequenced with immunoSEQ multiplex PCR; TCRdb's copy has only in-frame clones and lacks some. The sample has tens of thousands of clones, roughly 89% seen once. This material consisted of peripheral blood, taken 28 days after the second AZD1222 dose. Receptors originate from an adult who received the AZD1222 COVID-19 vaccine.

This clone was counted once. The chain has TRBV19 and TRBJ2-4; the D gene is possibly TRBD2 (5 bases). V shed 4 bases and J shed 6 bases, with 13 bases lying between them. In germline, CDR1 is LNHDA, CDR2 SQIVND (reference sequence). The CDR3 totals 14 residues. The CDR3 here is CASSTPGLANIQYF. The CDR3 DNA reads as TGTGCCAGTAGTACGCCCGGCCTAGCAAACATTCAGTACTTC.

This clone was recorded once. The chain recombines TRBV6-6 with TRBJ2-3; 11 bases map to TRBD2. Germline CDR1 and CDR2: MNHNY and SVGAGI (reference sequence). The CDR3 covers 16 residues. The V and J ends lost 3 bases and 4 bases, in that order; junction bases with no gene match: 6. Written as DNA, the CDR3 is TGTGCCAGCAGTTATCGCGGTAGCGGGGGGGCAGATACGCAGTATTTT. It translates to CASSYRGSGGADTQYF.

The chain links TRBV30 to TRBJ1-5; D ambiguous. This CDR3 contains 13 residues. V was clipped by 6 bases and J by 0 bases, with 9 bases between them. CDR1 and CDR2 (germline): GTSNPN, SVGIG (reference sequence). In DNA, the CDR3 is TGTGCCTGTGAAGGAGGTAGCAATCAGCCCCAGCATTTT. This codes for CACEGGSNQPQHF.